The TCR beta chain under discussion was sequenced for a study of blood T cell repertoires in COVID-19. In the study overall: Some COVID-19 samples were acute and others convalescent; all came from the United States, Italy and Spain. The analysed material was cDNA or gDNA that came from T cells, B-cell-depleted T cells, or PBMCs.

Germline V gives CDR1 SGHNT, CDR2 YYREEE (reference sequence). CDR3 size: 14 residues. V was shortened by 2 bases and J by 5 bases, with 13 bases between the two germline ends. In the original workflow: The authors estimated nucleated cell counts from reference gene primer amplification. Using immunoSEQ multiplex PCR, the repertoire was profiled, and TCRdb retains in-frame clones only, with some absent. V and J calls and clone size are as listed in that table; D and trimming were resolved from the DNA. The sample consists of hundreds of thousands of clones, approximately 80% of them appearing once. The TCR comes from a human donor in a cohort sampled during active COVID-19. Sequencing used peripheral blood. V and J are TRBV5-4 and TRBJ2-5; no definite D call. CDR3: CASSFETGRETQYF. The CDR3 coding sequence is TGTGCCAGCAGCTTTGAGACGGGTCGGGAGACCCAGTACTTC.